The present T cell receptor beta chain was sequenced within a study of cytomegalovirus exposure and HLA in healthy donors. Study outcomes and limitations: The authors assumed roughly uniform sequencing depth across donors for presence/absence analyses.

PCR employed 60 Vbeta and 13 Jbeta primers. The table came from immunoSEQ multiplex PCR; TCRdb's copy has only in-frame clones and leaves some out. The top ten hold around a tenth of the sample, which has 64,000 or so clones, approximately 85% seen once. This CDR3 spans 17 amino acids. J gave up 1 base and V 6 bases, and 12 bases lay outside the gene matches. Germline V gene lookup returns CDR1 MDHEN and CDR2 SYDVKM. This clone was counted once. The antigen is not known. V and J are TRBV28 and TRBJ1-2; TRBD1 agrees at 9 bases. Sequencing input: PBMCs. The clonotype comes from a female donor in good health and CMV-seronegative. The CDR3 region has the DNA TGTGCCAGCAGGCGGGAGACAGGGGGTGGACTTAACTATGGCTACACCTTC. It codes for CASRRETGGGLNYGYTF.